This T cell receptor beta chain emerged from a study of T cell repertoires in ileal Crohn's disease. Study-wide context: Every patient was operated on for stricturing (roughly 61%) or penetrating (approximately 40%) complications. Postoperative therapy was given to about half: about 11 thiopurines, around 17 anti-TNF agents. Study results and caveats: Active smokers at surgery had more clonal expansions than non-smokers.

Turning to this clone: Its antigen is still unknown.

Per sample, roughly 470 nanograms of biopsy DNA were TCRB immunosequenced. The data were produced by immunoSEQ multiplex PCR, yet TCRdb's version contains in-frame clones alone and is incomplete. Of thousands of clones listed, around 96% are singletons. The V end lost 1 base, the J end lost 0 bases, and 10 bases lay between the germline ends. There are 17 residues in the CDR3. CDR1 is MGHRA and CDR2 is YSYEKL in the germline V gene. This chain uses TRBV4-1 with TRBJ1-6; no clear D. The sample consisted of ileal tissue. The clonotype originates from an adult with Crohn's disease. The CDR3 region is CASSQGGFGSYNSPLHF. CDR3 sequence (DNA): TGCGCCAGCAGCCAAGGAGGGTTCGGCTCCTATAATTCACCCCTCCACTTT.